These 15 T cell receptor beta chains share one sample of origin, sequenced in a study of blood T cell repertoires in COVID-19. Here immunoSEQ multiplex PCR was the method, and the copy in TCRdb shows in-frame clones only, minus some. The data contain approximately 70,000 clones, about 90% of them singletons. Sequenced sample: peripheral blood. The receptors derive from a human donor in a cohort sampled during active COVID-19.

The chain carries TRBV5-3 and TRBJ2-1; D gene unclear. TRBV5-3 is an open reading frame whose function is uncertain. This CDR3 comprises 15 residues. The V end was cut by 4 bases, the J end by 3 bases, with 14 bases between. The CDR3 sequence is CARSPLVGRYNEQFF. The CDR3 region has the DNA TGTGCCAGAAGCCCGCTCGTCGGTCGCTACAATGAGCAGTTCTTC.

This rearrangement joins TRBV27 to TRBJ1-2, with no clear D. The CDR3 has 14 residues. Per germline, CDR1 MNHEY and CDR2 SMNVEV (reference sequence). V was trimmed by 8 bases and J by 4 bases, leaving 17 bases between them. CDR3 in DNA: TGTGCCAGCCGGGGTAACCTGCCGGGCTATGGCTACACCTTC. Translated, it gives CASRGNLPGYGYTF.

This clone was observed a single time. The genes are TRBV4-2 and TRBJ2-7; 12 bases map to TRBD2. V dropped 0 bases and J dropped 2; count of bases not matched to a gene: 5. The length of the CDR3 is 17 residues. Germline CDR1 LGHNA, CDR2 YNFKEQ. The CDR3 protein is CASSQDLWTSGAYEQYF. The CDR3, as DNA: TGTGCCAGCAGCCAAGATTTGTGGACTAGCGGGGCCTACGAGCAGTACTTC.

This chain joins TRBV6-6 and TRBJ1-1; TRBD1 matches 8 bases. CDR1 MNHNY and CDR2 SVGAGI come from the germline V gene (reference sequence). This CDR3 is built from 13 residues. V gave up 7 bases and J gave up 4 bases; unmatched junction bases: 5. This chain's CDR3 is CASTPTGGTEAFF. CDR3 sequence (DNA): TGTGCCAGCACTCCTACAGGGGGCACTGAAGCTTTCTTT.

This clone came up once. The gene calls are TRBV6-6 and TRBJ2-7; TRBD2 might be the D (5 bases). This CDR3 is 15 amino acids long. Germline CDR1 reads MNHNY; CDR2 reads SVGAGI (reference sequence). V dropped 3 bases and J dropped 1 base, with 13 bases sitting between them. The CDR3 DNA is TGTGCCAGCAGTTATGGTCAGGAGGTATCCTACGAGCAGTACTTC. Amino acid sequence: CASSYGQEVSYEQYF.

The chain uses TRBV6-1 and TRBJ1-2; D gene unclear. Trimming took off 1 base at V and 2 bases at J, with 11 bases between the two ends. CDR3 length equals 15 residues. In germline, CDR1 is MNHNS, CDR2 SASEGT. The CDR3 sequence: CASSEGPDPNYGYTF. As DNA, the CDR3 is TGTGCCAGCAGTGAAGGGCCAGATCCAAACTATGGCTACACCTTC.

This chain links TRBV7-9 with TRBJ1-4; D is perhaps TRBD1 (5 bases). The V end lost 5 bases, the J end lost 11 bases, and 21 bases lay between the germline ends. The germline V gene encodes CDR1 SEHNR and CDR2 FQNEAQ (reference sequence). The CDR3 runs 15 residues. CDR3 in DNA: TGTGCCAGCAGCCCTAGTGGGAGGGACGGCGGGAAACTGTTTTTT. Amino acids: CASSPSGRDGGKLFF.

The V call is TRBV7-6, the J call TRBJ1-3; 7 bases map to TRBD1. The CDR3 is 16 amino acids. Germline CDR1 reads SGHVS; CDR2 reads FNYEAQ. V was clipped by 4 bases and J by 2 bases; unmatched bases: 8. Here the CDR3 reads CASSSRQGVAGNTIYF. Here the CDR3 DNA reads TGTGCCAGCAGCTCCAGACAGGGAGTAGCTGGAAACACCATATATTTT.

This clone was detected only a few times. V is TRBV24-1 and J is TRBJ1-1; possibly TRBD1 for D (6 bases). The germline V gene has CDR1 KGHDR and CDR2 SFDVKD. V dropped 3 bases and J dropped 9 bases, with 13 bases sitting between them. The CDR3 spans 13 residues. CDR3 in DNA: TGTGCCACCAGTGATGTCACAGGGATTCAAGCTTTCTTT. This gives the protein CATSDVTGIQAFF.

This chain links TRBV10-1 with TRBJ1-3; D gene ambiguous. Germline-derived CDR1 and CDR2 are WNHNN and SYGVQD (reference sequence). There are 16 residues in the CDR3. Deletions cut 7 bases from V and 2 bases from J, with 18 bases between. In DNA form, the CDR3 reads TGCGCCAGCATCATCTCCCAGAGGTTCGCTGGAAACACCATATATTTT. Amino acids: CASIISQRFAGNTIYF.

The chain links TRBV2 to TRBJ1-1, with 7 bases fitting TRBD1. CDR3 length: 13 residues. Germline V CDR1 and CDR2: SNHLY, FYNNEI. With V trimmed by 5 bases and J by 2 bases, 2 bases remained unmatched. The CDR3 bases are TGTGCCAGCAGTTGGACAGGCAACACTGAAGCTTTCTTT. Translating it yields CASSWTGNTEAFF.

This clone was seen just once. The chain employs TRBV24-1 and TRBJ1-1; no firm D call. Trimming left V 3 bases short and J 2 bases short, with 9 bases between. Per germline, CDR1 KGHDR and CDR2 SFDVKD. This CDR3 contains 14 residues. In DNA, the CDR3 is TGTGCCACCAGTGATCCGGGGTCCAACACTGAAGCTTTCTTT. Amino acid sequence: CATSDPGSNTEAFF.

V usage is TRBV25-1 and J usage is TRBJ1-1; D unclear. Germline values: CDR1 MGHDK, CDR2 SYGVNS. The CDR3 length is 14 residues. Trimming took 3 bases from V and 1 from J, leaving 9 bases between them. The CDR3 spells CASSDHRQNTEAFF. Here the CDR3 DNA reads TGTGCCAGCAGTGATCACCGACAGAACACTGAAGCTTTCTTT.

The chain has TRBV19 and TRBJ2-5; 10 bases align to TRBD2. The CDR3 totals 16 residues. The germline gives CDR1 LNHDA, CDR2 SQIVND (reference sequence). Losses at the gene ends were 3 bases for V and 4 bases for J; bases not matched to a gene: 8. This CDR3 is CASSMGASGGRETQYF. CDR3 DNA: TGTGCCAGTAGTATGGGGGCTAGCGGGGGACGAGAGACCCAGTACTTC.

The J gene is TRBJ2-7, the V gene TRBV11-2; unclear D gene. The CDR3 length is 14 residues. Trimming removed 2 bases from V and 5 bases from J, with 13 bases in between. CDR1 is SGHAT and CDR2 is FQNNGV in the germline V gene. CDR3: CASSLIRRPDEQYF. Here the CDR3 DNA reads TGTGCCAGCAGCTTAATCCGGCGGCCTGACGAGCAGTACTTC.